The source of this TCR beta chain is a study of cytomegalovirus exposure and HLA in healthy donors. 13 Jbeta primers and 60 Vbeta primers were used for the PCR. Profiling relied on immunoSEQ multiplex PCR, and the TCRdb table lists in-frame clones only, not all of them. The data contain more than 110,000 clones, 65% to 80% of them singletons. Losses at the gene ends were 0 bases for V and 4 bases for J; bases not matched to a gene: 2. This CDR3 comprises 14 residues. Germline V gives CDR1 LGHNA, CDR2 YNFKEQ. This receptor was identified in a man aged 30-40 years in good health and CMV-seronegative. The specimen sequenced was PBMCs. The rearrangement joins TRBV4-2 to TRBJ2-5; 7 nucleotides align to TRBD2. The CDR3 region has the DNA TGTGCCAGCAGCCAAGAATCGGGGGGAGAGACCCAGTACTTC. Translation gives CASSQESGGETQYF.